This T cell receptor (beta chain) originates from a study of tumor-infiltrating lymphocytes in primary liver carcinoma. The wider study: Treatment of the patients' primary liver carcinoma consisted of surgical resection. Each sample had roughly 3.5 to 8 million productive TCRbeta reads regardless of tissue type. General observations from the study: Overlap between tumor regions exceeded overlap of tumor with adjacent tissue or blood.

As regards this clonotype: The antigen is undetermined. Being one base from a much bigger clone, this may be a read error.

The template, about 500 ng total RNA, yielded TCR beta cDNA made with a constant-region primer. Libraries for TCR beta were built through three nested multiplex PCR rounds, which together made up a slightly modified ARM-PCR procedure. Use of TRBV1-TRBV30 forward primers with a C-beta reverse primer characterized the first two PCR rounds, which lasted 10 cycles each. TCRdb reanalysed the multiplex PCR reads using MiXCR and keeps one entry per CDR3 protein. In the table there are about 320,000 distinct CDR3 sequences, 50% to 75% of which are singletons. Unsorted whole blood yielded blood RNA, and germline DNA was extracted as well. This CDR3 comprises 14 residues. CDR1 and CDR2 from the germline V gene are SGHNT and YYREEE (reference sequence). V was shortened by 4 bases and J by 4 bases, with 14 bases between the two germline ends.

The chain employs TRBV5-4 and TRBJ1-2; perhaps TRBD1 as D (5 bases). The clonotype was recovered from a woman aged 25 to 45 with primary liver carcinoma and hepatitis B virus infection. The sample was peripheral blood. The CDR3 region is CASSPGRGSYGYTF. For the CDR3, the DNA is TGTGCCAGCAGCCCGGGACGGGGGAGCTATGGCTACACCTTC.